A selection of T cell receptor beta chains follows, all from one sample in a study of human T cells and chemical hapten exposure. TCRdb called the RACE reads again in MiXCR, with one record for every CDR3 protein. This sample has 50,000 to 60,000 distinct CDR3 sequences, with 9.5% to 15% found just once. Sequences were derived from whole blood, sampled in connection with sensitization to the hapten diphenylcyclopropenone (DPC). These receptors were collected from a man aged 25 to 45 with alopecia areata. Some clones in this sample may be carry-over from other donors' samples. Both conserved end residues are part of each CDR3. Each record gives: D gene, V gene, J gene, clone size, CDR3 DNA, CDR3 protein. The D gene is left open where the match is weak. Clone sizes are given selectively: once, few, many, or a class where the clone is expanded.

d_call: TRBD1
v_call: TRBV6-6
j_call: TRBJ2-2
clone_size: .
cdr3_nt: TGTGCCAGCAGTTACCTCGGACAGGGAAGTTATCGCACCGGGGAGCTGTTTTTT
cdr3_aa: CASSYLGQGSYRTGELFF

d_call: .
v_call: TRBV6-6
j_call: TRBJ1-2
clone_size: .
cdr3_nt: TGTGCCAGCGGCAACTCTCACTATGGCTACACCTTC
cdr3_aa: CASGNSHYGYTF

d_call: .
v_call: TRBV29-1
j_call: TRBJ1-1
clone_size: many
cdr3_nt: TGCAGCGTTCCCACTTGGACGGGAGGGACTGAAGCTTTCTTT
cdr3_aa: CSVPTWTGGTEAFF

d_call: TRBD1
v_call: TRBV7-6
j_call: TRBJ2-2
clone_size: .
cdr3_nt: TGTGCCAGCAGCCTCCCAGGGGGTTGGAACACCGGGGAGCTGTTTTTT
cdr3_aa: CASSLPGGWNTGELFF

d_call: TRBD1
v_call: TRBV30
j_call: TRBJ1-2
clone_size: .
cdr3_nt: TGTGCCTGGGACCGTTACGGGACAGGGGGTATAGCTAACTATGGCTACACCTTC
cdr3_aa: CAWDRYGTGGIANYGYTF

d_call: .
v_call: TRBV20-1
j_call: TRBJ1-5
clone_size: .
cdr3_nt: TGCAGTGCCTCACCCGGGACTGGATTCAATCAGCCCCAGCATTTT
cdr3_aa: CSASPGTGFNQPQHF

d_call: .
v_call: TRBV27
j_call: TRBJ2-6
clone_size: few
cdr3_nt: TGTGCCAGCAGTCCCCCCGTCCCGGACTCTGGGGCCAACGTCCTGACTTTC
cdr3_aa: CASSPPVPDSGANVLTF

d_call: TRBD2
v_call: TRBV20-1
j_call: TRBJ2-3
clone_size: many
cdr3_nt: TGCAGTGCTAGGGGGACTAGCGGATACACAGATACGCAGTATTTT
cdr3_aa: CSARGTSGYTDTQYF

d_call: .
v_call: TRBV28
j_call: TRBJ2-1
clone_size: few
cdr3_nt: TGTGCCAGCAGTTTGGGGGCTTTCGGCAATGAGCAGTTCTTC
cdr3_aa: CASSLGAFGNEQFF

d_call: .
v_call: TRBV12-3/TRBV12-4
j_call: TRBJ1-6
clone_size: .
cdr3_nt: TGTGCCAGCAGCATCACCGGGACCTCGGGTTCACCCCTCCACTTT
cdr3_aa: CASSITGTSGSPLHF

d_call: .
v_call: TRBV5-1
j_call: TRBJ2-1
clone_size: few
cdr3_nt: TGCGCCAGCAGCTTGGGTTTCAATGAGCAGTTCTTC
cdr3_aa: CASSLGFNEQFF

d_call: .
v_call: TRBV6-2/TRBV6-3
j_call: TRBJ1-5
clone_size: .
cdr3_nt: TGTGCCAGCAGTTACTCCATGGGCCGTCATAGCAATCAGCCCCAGCATTTT
cdr3_aa: CASSYSMGRHSNQPQHF

d_call: .
v_call: TRBV11-2
j_call: TRBJ1-1
clone_size: few
cdr3_nt: TGTGCCAGCAGCCATGGGAACACTGAAGCTTTCTTT
cdr3_aa: CASSHGNTEAFF

d_call: .
v_call: TRBV12-3/TRBV12-4
j_call: TRBJ2-1
clone_size: .
cdr3_nt: TGTGCCAGCAGTTTGACGGCCCTCTACAATGAGCAGTTCTTC
cdr3_aa: CASSLTALYNEQFF

d_call: TRBD1
v_call: TRBV10-3
j_call: TRBJ2-5
clone_size: many
cdr3_nt: TGTGCCATCAGTCCCCGGCAGGGGGCTGACCAAGAGACCCAGTACTTC
cdr3_aa: CAISPRQGADQETQYF

d_call: .
v_call: TRBV28
j_call: TRBJ2-7
clone_size: .
cdr3_nt: TGTGCCAGCAGTCCTACCGGGACACTTTCCTACGAGCAGTACTTC
cdr3_aa: CASSPTGTLSYEQYF

d_call: .
v_call: TRBV7-9
j_call: TRBJ1-1
clone_size: few
cdr3_nt: TGTGCCAGCAGCTTAGGGCGCCCGGGGGAAGCTTTCTTT
cdr3_aa: CASSLGRPGEAFF

d_call: .
v_call: TRBV6-5
j_call: TRBJ1-2
clone_size: many
cdr3_nt: TGTGCCAGCAGTTACGGGGCAGGGGCCCCGAGCTATGGCTACACCTTC
cdr3_aa: CASSYGAGAPSYGYTF

d_call: TRBD1
v_call: TRBV5-1
j_call: TRBJ1-1
clone_size: many
cdr3_nt: TGCGCCAGCAGCTTGGGGACAGGGGGTAGCCTCACTACCAACACTGAAGCTTTCTTT
cdr3_aa: CASSLGTGGSLTTNTEAFF

d_call: TRBD1
v_call: TRBV6-2/TRBV6-3
j_call: TRBJ2-1
clone_size: many
cdr3_nt: TGTGCCGGCGATCCTAGTTCGGGGACAGGGGTCGGTTTGGACTTCAATGAGCAGTTCTTC
cdr3_aa: CAGDPSSGTGVGLDFNEQFF

d_call: .
v_call: TRBV14
j_call: TRBJ1-6
clone_size: few
cdr3_nt: TGTGCCAGCAGCCAAGGACAGCTCAATTCACCCCTCCACTTT
cdr3_aa: CASSQGQLNSPLHF

d_call: .
v_call: TRBV29-1
j_call: TRBJ2-7
clone_size: many
cdr3_nt: TGCAGCGTTGATCAGGGGAACTACGAGCAGTACTTC
cdr3_aa: CSVDQGNYEQYF

d_call: .
v_call: TRBV29-1
j_call: TRBJ2-2
clone_size: many
cdr3_nt: TGCAGCGTTGGGCAGGGATACAACACCGGGGAGCTGTTTTTT
cdr3_aa: CSVGQGYNTGELFF

d_call: .
v_call: TRBV29-1
j_call: TRBJ2-7
clone_size: few
cdr3_nt: TGCAGCGTTGATCGTCTGGGGGCCTACGAGCAGTACTTC
cdr3_aa: CSVDRLGAYEQYF

d_call: .
v_call: TRBV27
j_call: TRBJ2-4
clone_size: many
cdr3_nt: TGTGCCAGCAGTGCTACACCATTCAAACAGGGTGGGGATCCCCAAAACATTCAGTACTTC
cdr3_aa: CASSATPFKQGGDPQNIQYF

d_call: .
v_call: TRBV9
j_call: TRBJ2-7
clone_size: .
cdr3_nt: TGTGCCAGCAGCGTAAGGGGGAACCCCTACGAGCAGTACTTC
cdr3_aa: CASSVRGNPYEQYF

d_call: .
v_call: TRBV6-5
j_call: TRBJ2-1
clone_size: few
cdr3_nt: TGTGCCAGCAGTTACTCGTCGAGGGGGGCCCTCAATGAGCAGTTCTTC
cdr3_aa: CASSYSSRGALNEQFF

d_call: .
v_call: TRBV5-4
j_call: TRBJ2-3
clone_size: .
cdr3_nt: TGTGCCAGCAGCTCCCTCACAGATACGCAGTATTTT
cdr3_aa: CASSSLTDTQYF

d_call: .
v_call: TRBV5-1
j_call: TRBJ2-1
clone_size: .
cdr3_nt: TGCGCCAGCAGCCCCGAGGCGCACAATGAGCAGTTCTTC
cdr3_aa: CASSPEAHNEQFF

d_call: .
v_call: TRBV28
j_call: TRBJ2-4
clone_size: .
cdr3_nt: TGTGCCAGCGGAAAGGCCACGGGGACATCAAACATTCAGTACTTC
cdr3_aa: CASGKATGTSNIQYF

d_call: .
v_call: TRBV29-1
j_call: TRBJ1-1
clone_size: many
cdr3_nt: TGCAGCGTTGAATTGGGGGGCGCGGGGACTGAAGCTTTCTTT
cdr3_aa: CSVELGGAGTEAFF

d_call: .
v_call: TRBV2
j_call: TRBJ2-6
clone_size: .
cdr3_nt: TGTGCCAGCAGTGATGGACCGGCTGGGGCCAACGTCCTGACTTTC
cdr3_aa: CASSDGPAGANVLTF

d_call: .
v_call: TRBV2
j_call: TRBJ1-3
clone_size: few
cdr3_nt: TGTGCCAGTCATGACTCTGGAAACACCATATATTTT
cdr3_aa: CASHDSGNTIYF

d_call: .
v_call: TRBV29-1
j_call: TRBJ2-7
clone_size: many
cdr3_nt: TGCAGCGTTTACAGGAGCTCCTACGAGCAGTACTTC
cdr3_aa: CSVYRSSYEQYF

d_call: .
v_call: TRBV15
j_call: TRBJ2-5
clone_size: many
cdr3_nt: TGTGCCACCAGCAGGGCCTTTGGGGGGCGTAGGGAGACCCAGTACTTC
cdr3_aa: CATSRAFGGRRETQYF

d_call: TRBD2
v_call: TRBV3-1
j_call: TRBJ2-1
clone_size: .
cdr3_nt: TGTGCCAGCAGCCAGACTAGCATAGACGAGCAGTTCTTC
cdr3_aa: CASSQTSIDEQFF

d_call: .
v_call: TRBV30
j_call: TRBJ1-2
clone_size: .
cdr3_nt: TGTGCCTGGAGTCCCCGGATCTATGGCTACACCTTC
cdr3_aa: CAWSPRIYGYTF

d_call: TRBD2
v_call: TRBV4-1
j_call: TRBJ2-1
clone_size: many
cdr3_nt: TGCGCCAGCAGCCAACCGGGACTAGCGGGGGGGCCTCGGTATGAGCAGTTCTTC
cdr3_aa: CASSQPGLAGGPRYEQFF

d_call: .
v_call: TRBV11-1
j_call: TRBJ1-6
clone_size: many
cdr3_nt: TGTGCCAGCAGCTTAGGGACAGCGGCACCCCTCCACTTT
cdr3_aa: CASSLGTAAPLHF

d_call: .
v_call: TRBV18
j_call: TRBJ1-5
clone_size: .
cdr3_nt: TGTGCCAGCTCCCTGGGCTTTCCTAATCAGCCCCAGCATTTT
cdr3_aa: CASSLGFPNQPQHF

d_call: TRBD1
v_call: TRBV6-2/TRBV6-3
j_call: TRBJ1-5
clone_size: many
cdr3_nt: TGTGCCAGCAGTGGGGTTGGGACAGGGGGCGGTCAGCCCCAGCATTTT
cdr3_aa: CASSGVGTGGGQPQHF

d_call: .
v_call: TRBV6-4
j_call: TRBJ2-3
clone_size: many
cdr3_nt: TGTGCCAGCAGTCCTCAGGGAGACACAGATACGCAGTATTTT
cdr3_aa: CASSPQGDTDTQYF

d_call: .
v_call: TRBV4-3
j_call: TRBJ2-7
clone_size: many
cdr3_nt: TGCGCCAGCAGCCAAGACAGGGCTTACGAGCAGTACTTC
cdr3_aa: CASSQDRAYEQYF

d_call: .
v_call: TRBV4-1
j_call: TRBJ1-1
clone_size: few
cdr3_nt: TGCGCCAGCAGCCAAGAATGGGTACCTGAGGCTTTCTTT
cdr3_aa: CASSQEWVPEAFF

d_call: TRBD1
v_call: TRBV28
j_call: TRBJ2-2
clone_size: few
cdr3_nt: TGTGCCAGCAGTCCGCGGACAGGGATCACCGGGGAGCTGTTTTTT
cdr3_aa: CASSPRTGITGELFF

d_call: .
v_call: TRBV12-3/TRBV12-4
j_call: TRBJ1-1
clone_size: .
cdr3_nt: TGTGCCAGCAGCTTCTCCGGGCCATTAGGAGCTTTCTTT
cdr3_aa: CASSFSGPLGAFF

d_call: .
v_call: TRBV7-3
j_call: TRBJ2-1
clone_size: .
cdr3_nt: TGTGCCAGCAGCTTAAATCCAGCGGGTGCCTGGGGTGAGCAGTTCTTC
cdr3_aa: CASSLNPAGAWGEQFF

d_call: .
v_call: TRBV29-1
j_call: TRBJ2-7
clone_size: many
cdr3_nt: TGCAGTTTTATGACGCCCTACGAGCAGTACTTC
cdr3_aa: CSFMTPYEQYF

d_call: TRBD1
v_call: TRBV6-5
j_call: TRBJ2-2
clone_size: many
cdr3_nt: TGTGCCAGTCACCAGGGGGTGAACACCGGGGAGCTGTTTTTT
cdr3_aa: CASHQGVNTGELFF

d_call: .
v_call: TRBV9
j_call: TRBJ2-5
clone_size: few
cdr3_nt: TGTGCCAGCAGCTACAACGAAGAGACCCAGTACTTC
cdr3_aa: CASSYNEETQYF

d_call: TRBD1
v_call: TRBV3-1
j_call: TRBJ1-4
clone_size: few
cdr3_nt: TGTGCCAGCGTAAAGACAGGGGAGGATGAAAAACTGTTTTTT
cdr3_aa: CASVKTGEDEKLFF

d_call: TRBD1
v_call: TRBV3-1
j_call: TRBJ2-1
clone_size: few
cdr3_nt: TGTGCCAGCAGCCCCTCCAAGGGGACAGGGTATTCGAATGAGCAGTTCTTC
cdr3_aa: CASSPSKGTGYSNEQFF

d_call: .
v_call: TRBV28
j_call: TRBJ1-4
clone_size: many
cdr3_nt: TGTGCCAGCACCCTATTCGCGGGTAATGAAAAACTGTTTTTT
cdr3_aa: CASTLFAGNEKLFF

d_call: TRBD1
v_call: TRBV28
j_call: TRBJ2-1
clone_size: many
cdr3_nt: TGTGCCAGCAGTCTGGACAGGGGGGTCCATGAGCAGTTCTTC
cdr3_aa: CASSLDRGVHEQFF

d_call: .
v_call: TRBV29-1
j_call: TRBJ1-5
clone_size: many
cdr3_nt: TGCAGCGTCGAGGGAGAGCCGGGTCAGCCCCAGCATTTT
cdr3_aa: CSVEGEPGQPQHF

d_call: .
v_call: TRBV29-1
j_call: TRBJ2-7
clone_size: .
cdr3_nt: TGCAGCGTTGAAGGATGGTCTGAGACCTACGAGCAGTACTTC
cdr3_aa: CSVEGWSETYEQYF